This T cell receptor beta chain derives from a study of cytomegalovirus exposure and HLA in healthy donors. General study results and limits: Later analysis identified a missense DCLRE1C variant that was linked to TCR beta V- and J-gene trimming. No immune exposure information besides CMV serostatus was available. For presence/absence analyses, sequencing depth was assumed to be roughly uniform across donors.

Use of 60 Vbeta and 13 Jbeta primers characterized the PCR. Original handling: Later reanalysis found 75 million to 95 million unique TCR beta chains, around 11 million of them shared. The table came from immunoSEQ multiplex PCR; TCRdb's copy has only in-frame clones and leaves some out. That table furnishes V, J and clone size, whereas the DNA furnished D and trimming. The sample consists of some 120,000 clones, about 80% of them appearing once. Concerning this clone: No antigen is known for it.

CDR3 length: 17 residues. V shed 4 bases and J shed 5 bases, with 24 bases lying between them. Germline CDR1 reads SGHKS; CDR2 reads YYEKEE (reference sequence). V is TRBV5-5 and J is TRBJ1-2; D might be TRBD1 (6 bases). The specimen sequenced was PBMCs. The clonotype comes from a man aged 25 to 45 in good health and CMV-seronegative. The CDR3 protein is CASSLGQITARMYGYTF. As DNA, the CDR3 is TGTGCCAGCAGCCTTGGACAGATCACCGCTCGTATGTATGGCTACACCTTC.